The 6 T cell receptor beta chains listed next were all sequenced from one sample in a study of blood T cell repertoires in COVID-19. This table comes from immunoSEQ multiplex PCR, and its TCRdb copy is limited to in-frame clones, with some not included. The data show nearly 200,000 clones, with about 89% seen just once and approximately 8.2% held by the top ten. Sequencing was performed on PBMCs or T cells enriched from blood (not recorded which). These receptors were taken from a woman younger than 35 who had recovered from COVID-19.

The chain has TRBV2 and TRBJ2-3, with a possible D match to TRBD1 (5 bases). Germline assignment: CDR1 SNHLY and CDR2 FYNNEI. CDR3 length equals 15 residues. V dropped 0 bases and J dropped 2 bases, with 9 bases sitting between them. In nucleotides, the CDR3 is TGTGCCAGCAGTGAAGCGTGGACAACCACAGATACGCAGTATTTT. Residues: CASSEAWTTTDTQYF.

The CDR3 nucleotides are TGTGCCAGCAGTGAACCAGGACAGGCCCCGACCCCTGACTATGGCTACACCTTC. This codes for CASSEPGQAPTPDYGYTF. The chain uses TRBV6-1 and TRBJ1-2, with 7 bases aligning to TRBD1. Per the germline V gene, CDR1 is MNHNS and CDR2 is SASEGT. The trim removed 2 bases at V and 3 bases at J, leaving 15 bases unmatched. This CDR3 region has 18 residues.

CDR3 region: CASSASGGTGELFF. For the CDR3, the DNA is TGTGCCAGCAGCGCAAGCGGGGGCACCGGGGAGCTGTTTTTT. The V call is TRBV7-9, the J call TRBJ2-2, with 8 bases matching TRBD2. CDR3 length: 14 residues. V trimming: 5 bases; J trimming: 4 bases; junction bases outside the gene matches: 3. Looked up from germline, CDR1 is SEHNR and CDR2 is FQNEAQ (reference sequence).

This chain links TRBV6-6 with TRBJ2-7, with D possibly being TRBD1 (5 bases). The CDR3 is made up of 15 amino acids. Germline CDR1 MNHNY, CDR2 SVGAGI (reference sequence). The germline V and J ends were trimmed by 2 bases and 2 bases, with 13 bases remaining between them. The CDR3 loop is CASSYGAGKAYEQYF. CDR3 bases: TGTGCCAGCAGTTACGGGGCAGGGAAAGCCTACGAGCAGTACTTC.

The chain recombines TRBV6-1 with TRBJ2-7; D gene unclear. V lost 2 bases and J lost 4, with 9 bases in between. The germline V gene encodes CDR1 MNHNS and CDR2 SASEGT. The CDR3 has 13 amino acids. CDR3 protein: CASSEWLAYEQYF. The CDR3 bases are TGTGCCAGCAGTGAATGGTTAGCTTACGAGCAGTACTTC.

The V call is TRBV6-4, the J call TRBJ2-6; 7 bases agree with TRBD1. Germline V gene data show CDR1 as MRHNA and CDR2 as SNTAGT. The CDR3 length is 15 residues. The V gene end was trimmed by 8 bases and the J gene end by 2 bases; junction bases not matched to a gene: 6. DNA for the CDR3: TGTGCCAGCGGACCCGGGACAGCTGGGGCCAACGTCCTGACTTTC. This translates into CASGPGTAGANVLTF.